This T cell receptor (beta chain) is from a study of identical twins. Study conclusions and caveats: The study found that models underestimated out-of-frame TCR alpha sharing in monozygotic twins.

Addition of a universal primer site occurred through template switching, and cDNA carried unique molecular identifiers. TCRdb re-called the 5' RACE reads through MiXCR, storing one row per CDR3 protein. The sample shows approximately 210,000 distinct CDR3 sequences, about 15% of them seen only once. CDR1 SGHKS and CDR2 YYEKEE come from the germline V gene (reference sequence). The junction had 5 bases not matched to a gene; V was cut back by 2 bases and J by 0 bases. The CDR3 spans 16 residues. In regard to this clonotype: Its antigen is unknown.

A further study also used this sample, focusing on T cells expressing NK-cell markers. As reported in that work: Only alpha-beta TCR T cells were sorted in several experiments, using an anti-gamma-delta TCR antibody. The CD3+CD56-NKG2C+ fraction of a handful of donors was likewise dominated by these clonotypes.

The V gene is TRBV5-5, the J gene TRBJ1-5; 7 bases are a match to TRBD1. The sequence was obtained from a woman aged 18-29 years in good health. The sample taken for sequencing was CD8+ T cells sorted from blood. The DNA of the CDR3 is TGTGCCAGCAGCTTTGACAGGGCCGTTAGCAATCAGCCCCAGCATTTT. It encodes CASSFDRAVSNQPQHF.